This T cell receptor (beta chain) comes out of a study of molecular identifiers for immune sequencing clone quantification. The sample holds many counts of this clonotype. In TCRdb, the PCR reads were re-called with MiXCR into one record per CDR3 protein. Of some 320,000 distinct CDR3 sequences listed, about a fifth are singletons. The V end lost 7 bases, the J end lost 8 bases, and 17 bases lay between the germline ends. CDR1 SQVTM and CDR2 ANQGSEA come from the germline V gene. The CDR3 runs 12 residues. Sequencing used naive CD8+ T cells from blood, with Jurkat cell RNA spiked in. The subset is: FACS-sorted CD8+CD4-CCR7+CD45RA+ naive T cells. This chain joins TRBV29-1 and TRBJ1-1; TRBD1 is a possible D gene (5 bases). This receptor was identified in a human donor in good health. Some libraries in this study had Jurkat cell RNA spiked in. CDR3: CSGRGDPLEAFF. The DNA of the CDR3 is TGCAGCGGGCGGGGGGATCCCTTAGAAGCTTTCTTT.